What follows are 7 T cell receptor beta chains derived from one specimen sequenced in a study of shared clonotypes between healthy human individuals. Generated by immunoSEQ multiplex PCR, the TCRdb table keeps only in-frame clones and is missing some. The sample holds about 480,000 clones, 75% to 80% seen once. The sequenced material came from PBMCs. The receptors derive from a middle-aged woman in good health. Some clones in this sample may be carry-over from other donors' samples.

DNA for the CDR3: TGCAGCGATCGGGACAGGGGCCCCCCCAGTTGGAATCAGCCCCAGCATTTT. Residues: CSDRDRGPPSWNQPQHF. V gene TRBV29-1 combines with J gene TRBJ1-5; 10 bases are a match to TRBD1. Germline CDR1 and CDR2: SQVTM and ANQGSEA. Trimming removed 7 bases from V and 4 bases from J; junction bases left unmatched: 16. The CDR3 totals 17 residues.

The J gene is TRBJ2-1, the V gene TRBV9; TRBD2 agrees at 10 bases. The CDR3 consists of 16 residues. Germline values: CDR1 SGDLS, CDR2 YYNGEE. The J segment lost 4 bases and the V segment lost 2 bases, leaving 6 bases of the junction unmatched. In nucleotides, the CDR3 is TGTGCCAGCAGCGTCCAGAGGACTAGCGGATACAATGAGCAGTTCTTC. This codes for CASSVQRTSGYNEQFF.

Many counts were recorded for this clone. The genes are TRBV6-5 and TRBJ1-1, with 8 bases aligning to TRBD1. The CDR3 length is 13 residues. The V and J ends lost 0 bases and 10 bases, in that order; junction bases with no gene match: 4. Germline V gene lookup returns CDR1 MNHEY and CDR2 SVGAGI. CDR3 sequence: CASSYSRGRPAFF. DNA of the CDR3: TGTGCCAGCAGTTACTCCAGGGGGCGACCAGCTTTCTTT.

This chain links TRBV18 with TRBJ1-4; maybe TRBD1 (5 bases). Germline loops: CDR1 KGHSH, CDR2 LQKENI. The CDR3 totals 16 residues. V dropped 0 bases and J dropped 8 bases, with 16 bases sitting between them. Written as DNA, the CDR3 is TGTGCCAGCTCACCACCGTCCGGGGCCAAGGGAGAAAAACTGTTTTTT. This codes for CASSPPSGAKGEKLFF.

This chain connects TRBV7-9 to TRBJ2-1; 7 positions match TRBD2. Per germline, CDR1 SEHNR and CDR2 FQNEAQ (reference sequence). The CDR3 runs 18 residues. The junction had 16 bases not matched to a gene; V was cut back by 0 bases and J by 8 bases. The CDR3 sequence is CASSLASYPGGVRDEQFF. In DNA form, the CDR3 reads TGTGCCAGCAGCTTAGCTTCTTACCCGGGAGGTGTAAGGGATGAGCAGTTCTTC.

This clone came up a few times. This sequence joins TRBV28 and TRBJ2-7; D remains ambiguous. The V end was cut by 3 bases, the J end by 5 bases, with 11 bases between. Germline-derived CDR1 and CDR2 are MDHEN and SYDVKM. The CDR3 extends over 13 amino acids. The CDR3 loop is CASSFDPQHEQYF. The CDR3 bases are TGTGCCAGCAGTTTCGACCCCCAACACGAGCAGTACTTC.

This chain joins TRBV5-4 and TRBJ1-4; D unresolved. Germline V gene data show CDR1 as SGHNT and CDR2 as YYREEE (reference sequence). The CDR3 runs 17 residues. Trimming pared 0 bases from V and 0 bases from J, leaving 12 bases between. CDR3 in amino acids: CASSLAPAPTTNEKLFF. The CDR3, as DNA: TGTGCCAGCAGCTTGGCCCCAGCCCCAACAACTAATGAAAAACTGTTTTTT.